The clone carrying this T cell receptor (beta chain) occurred many times. As yet, its antigen is unknown. Other DNA variants within this sample encode the same CDR3. The donor cohort consisted entirely of Caucasian adults residing in Nashville, Tennessee. CCR7-negative CD45RA+ TemRA cells were combined with CD45RO+ cells to form CD8 memory. The record originates from a study of shared clonotypes between healthy human individuals. Findings and caveats of the study: Naive CD4 clonotype sharing across a handful of donors was about 5%.

At the deep level, the assay was run. Generated by immunoSEQ multiplex PCR, the TCRdb table keeps only in-frame clones and is missing some. The table shows approximately 110,000 clones, with around 73% occurring only once. After removal of 4 bases from V and 7 bases from J, the junction contained 6 bases not matched to a gene. This CDR3 is 13 amino acids long. The germline V gene encodes CDR1 SGHNT and CDR2 YYREEE (reference sequence). The source of this sequence is a woman aged 30 to 39 in good health. The rearrangement links TRBV5-4 to TRBJ1-2, with 8 bases fitting TRBD1. Sequences were obtained from memory CD8+ T cells sorted from blood. Subset reported: CD45RO+ cells pooled with CCR7-negative TemRA cells. As DNA, the CDR3 is TGTGCCAGCAGCCTGGACAGGGACGCTGGCTACACCTTC. Its protein product is CASSLDRDAGYTF.